This T cell receptor (beta chain) was obtained from a study of blood T cell repertoires in COVID-19. The CDR3 length is 14 residues. Between the trimmed V and J ends, which lost 0 bases and 3 bases, there was a span of 7 bases. Germline CDR1 is SGHRS and CDR2 is YFSETQ. Repertoires were generated with immunoSEQ multiplex PCR, while TCRdb's copy carries only in-frame clones and drops some. The repertoire holds under 250,000 clones, with 70% to 90% as singletons. Enrolled during active infection, Seattle patients were then followed longitudinally. V usage is TRBV5-1 and J usage is TRBJ2-1, with unresolved D. The sample comprised peripheral blood. This clonotype originated in a man in his fifties with COVID-19, enrolled during active disease. CDR3 sequence reads: CASSLGDNYNEQFF. The CDR3 bases are TGCGCCAGCAGCTTGGGAGACAACTACAATGAGCAGTTCTTC.